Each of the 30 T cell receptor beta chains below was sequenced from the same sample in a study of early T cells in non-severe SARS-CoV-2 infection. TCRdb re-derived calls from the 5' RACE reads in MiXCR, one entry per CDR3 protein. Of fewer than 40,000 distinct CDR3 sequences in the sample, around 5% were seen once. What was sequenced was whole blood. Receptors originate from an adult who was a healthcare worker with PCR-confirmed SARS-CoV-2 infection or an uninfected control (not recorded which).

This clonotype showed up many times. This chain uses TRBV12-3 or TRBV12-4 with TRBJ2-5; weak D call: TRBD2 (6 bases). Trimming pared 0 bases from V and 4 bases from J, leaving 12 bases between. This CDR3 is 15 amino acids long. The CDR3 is CASSLASLARETQYF. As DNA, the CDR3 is TGTGCCAGCAGTTTAGCGAGTCTAGCGAGAGAGACCCAGTACTTC.

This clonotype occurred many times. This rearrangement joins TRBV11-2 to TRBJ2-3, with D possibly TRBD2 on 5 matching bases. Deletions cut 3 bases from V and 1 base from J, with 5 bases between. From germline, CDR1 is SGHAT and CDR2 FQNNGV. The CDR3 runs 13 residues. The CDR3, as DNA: TGTGCCAGCAGCTTCGGGGGCACAGATACGCAGTATTTT. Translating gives CASSFGGTDTQYF.

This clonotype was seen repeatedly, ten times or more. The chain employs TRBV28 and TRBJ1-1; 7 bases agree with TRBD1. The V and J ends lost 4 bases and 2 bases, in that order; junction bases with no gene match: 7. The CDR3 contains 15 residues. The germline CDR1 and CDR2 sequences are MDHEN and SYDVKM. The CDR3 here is CASSSGTAQNTEAFF. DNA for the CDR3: TGTGCCAGCAGTTCCGGGACAGCCCAAAACACTGAAGCTTTCTTT.

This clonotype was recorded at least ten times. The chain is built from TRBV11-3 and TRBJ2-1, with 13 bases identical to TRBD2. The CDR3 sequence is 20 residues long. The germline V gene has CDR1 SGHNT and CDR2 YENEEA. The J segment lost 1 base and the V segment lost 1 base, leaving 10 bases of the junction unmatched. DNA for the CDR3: TGTGCCAGCAGCTTAGGGGGAGGACTAGCGGGAGTCAGGTCCTACAATGAGCAGTTCTTC. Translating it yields CASSLGGGLAGVRSYNEQFF.

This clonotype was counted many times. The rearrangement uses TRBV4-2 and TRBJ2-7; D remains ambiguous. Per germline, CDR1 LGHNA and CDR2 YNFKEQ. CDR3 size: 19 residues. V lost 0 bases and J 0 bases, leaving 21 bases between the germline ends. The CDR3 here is CASSQDAPLWQESSYEQYF. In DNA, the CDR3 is TGTGCCAGCAGCCAAGATGCCCCACTCTGGCAGGAGAGCTCCTACGAGCAGTACTTC.

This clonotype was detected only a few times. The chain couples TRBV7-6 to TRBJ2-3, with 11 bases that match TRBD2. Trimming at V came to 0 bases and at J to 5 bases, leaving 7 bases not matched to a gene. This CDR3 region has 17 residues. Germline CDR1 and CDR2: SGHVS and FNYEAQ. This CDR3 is CASSLAQVAGGRDTQYF. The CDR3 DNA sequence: TGTGCCAGCAGCTTAGCGCAGGTAGCGGGAGGGCGAGATACGCAGTATTTT.

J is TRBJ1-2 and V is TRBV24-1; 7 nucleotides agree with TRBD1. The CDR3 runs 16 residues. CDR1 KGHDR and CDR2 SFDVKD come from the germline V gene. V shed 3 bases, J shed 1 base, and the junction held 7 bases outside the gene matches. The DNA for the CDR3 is TGTGCCACCAGTGATCATCGACAGGGTCTTAACTATGGCTACACCTTC. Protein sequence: CATSDHRQGLNYGYTF.

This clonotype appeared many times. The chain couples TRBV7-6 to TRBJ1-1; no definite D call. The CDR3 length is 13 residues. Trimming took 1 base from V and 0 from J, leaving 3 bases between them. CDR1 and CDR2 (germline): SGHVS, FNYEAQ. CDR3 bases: TGTGCCAGCAGCTTAGATCTGAACACTGAAGCTTTCTTT. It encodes CASSLDLNTEAFF.

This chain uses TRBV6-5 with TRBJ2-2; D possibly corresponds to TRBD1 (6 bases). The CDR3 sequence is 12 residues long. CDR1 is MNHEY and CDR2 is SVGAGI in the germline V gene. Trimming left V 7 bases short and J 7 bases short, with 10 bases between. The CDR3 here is CASTGVGGELFF. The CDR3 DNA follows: TGTGCCAGCACAGGGGTCGGCGGGGAGCTGTTTTTT.

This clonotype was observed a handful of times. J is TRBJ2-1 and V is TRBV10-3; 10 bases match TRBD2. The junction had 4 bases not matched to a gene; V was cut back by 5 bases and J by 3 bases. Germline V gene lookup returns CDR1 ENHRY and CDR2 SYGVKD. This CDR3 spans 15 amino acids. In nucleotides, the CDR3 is TGTGCCATCAGTACCCTAGCGGGGGACTACAATGAGCAGTTCTTC. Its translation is CAISTLAGDYNEQFF.

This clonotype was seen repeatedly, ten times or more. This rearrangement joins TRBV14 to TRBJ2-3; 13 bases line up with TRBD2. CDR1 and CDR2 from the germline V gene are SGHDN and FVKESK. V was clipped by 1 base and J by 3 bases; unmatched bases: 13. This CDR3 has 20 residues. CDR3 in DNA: TGTGCCAGCAGCCAAGGACTAGCGGGAGGATGGGTTCCTGATACAGATACGCAGTATTTT. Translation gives CASSQGLAGGWVPDTDTQYF.

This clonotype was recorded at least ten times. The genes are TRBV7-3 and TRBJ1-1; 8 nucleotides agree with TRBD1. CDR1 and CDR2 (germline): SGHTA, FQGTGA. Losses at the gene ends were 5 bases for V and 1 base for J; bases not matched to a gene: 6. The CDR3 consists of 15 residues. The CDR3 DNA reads TGTGCCAGCAGCCCAAGGACAGGGCGGAACACTGAAGCTTTCTTT. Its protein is CASSPRTGRNTEAFF. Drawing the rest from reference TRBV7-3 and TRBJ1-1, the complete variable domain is GAGVSQTPSNKVTEKGKYVELRCDPISGHTALYWYRQSLGQGPEFLIYFQGTGAADDSGLPNDRFFAVRPEGSVSTLKIQRTERGDSAVYLCASSPRTGRNTEAFFGQGTRLTVV.

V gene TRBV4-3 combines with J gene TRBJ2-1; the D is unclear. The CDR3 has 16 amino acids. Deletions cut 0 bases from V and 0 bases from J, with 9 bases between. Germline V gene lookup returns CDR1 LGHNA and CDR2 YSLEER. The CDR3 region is CASSQEKPSSYNEQFF. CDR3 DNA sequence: TGCGCCAGCAGCCAAGAGAAGCCGAGCTCCTACAATGAGCAGTTCTTC.

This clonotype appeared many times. For the CDR3, the DNA is TGTGCCAGCAGTTTAATGGGACCAAATCAGCCCCAGCATTTT. Its translation is CASSLMGPNQPQHF. V and J are TRBV12-3 or TRBV12-4 and TRBJ1-5, with D perhaps matching TRBD1 (5 bases). The V end lost 2 bases, the J end lost 4 bases, and 9 bases lay between the germline ends. The CDR3 totals 14 residues.

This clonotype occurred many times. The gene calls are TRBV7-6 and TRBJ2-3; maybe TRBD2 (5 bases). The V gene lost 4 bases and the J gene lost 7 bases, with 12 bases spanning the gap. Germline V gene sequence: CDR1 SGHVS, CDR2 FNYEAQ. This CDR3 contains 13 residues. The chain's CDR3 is CASSSQRTNTQYF. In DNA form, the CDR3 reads TGTGCCAGCAGCTCCCAGCGGACGAATACGCAGTATTTT. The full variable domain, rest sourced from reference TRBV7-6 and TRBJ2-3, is GAGVSQSPRYKVTKRGQDVALRCDPISGHVSLYWYRQALGQGPEFLTYFNYEAQQDKSGLPNDRFSAERPEGSISTLTIQRTEQRDSAMYRCASSSQRTNTQYFGPGTRLTVL.

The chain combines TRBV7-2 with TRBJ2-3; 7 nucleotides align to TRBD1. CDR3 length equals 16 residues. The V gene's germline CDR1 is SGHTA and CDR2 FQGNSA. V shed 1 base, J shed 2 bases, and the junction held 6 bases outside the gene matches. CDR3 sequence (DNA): TGTGCCAGCAGCTTAGGGGGACAGAGTGTCACAGATACGCAGTATTTT. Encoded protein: CASSLGGQSVTDTQYF.

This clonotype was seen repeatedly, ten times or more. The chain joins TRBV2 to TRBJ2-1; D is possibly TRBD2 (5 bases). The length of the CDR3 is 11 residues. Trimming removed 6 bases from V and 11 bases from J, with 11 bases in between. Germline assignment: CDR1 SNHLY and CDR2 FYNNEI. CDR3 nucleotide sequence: TGTGCCAGCAGGGCGGGTCAGCAGCAGTTCTTC. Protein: CASRAGQQQFF. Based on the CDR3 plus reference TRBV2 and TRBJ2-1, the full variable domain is EPEVTQTPSHQVTQMGQEVILRCVPISNHLYFYWYRQILGQKVEFLVSFYNNEISEKSEIFDDQFSVERPDGSNFTLKIRSTKLEDSAMYFCASRAGQQQFFGPGTRLTVL.

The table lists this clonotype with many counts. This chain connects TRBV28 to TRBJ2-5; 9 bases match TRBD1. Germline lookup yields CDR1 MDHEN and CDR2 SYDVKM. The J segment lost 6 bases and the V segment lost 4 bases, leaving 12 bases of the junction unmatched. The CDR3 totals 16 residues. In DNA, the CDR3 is TGTGCCAGCAGTTCCCGAACAGGGGGCAGTTTAAAGACCCAGTACTTC. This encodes CASSSRTGGSLKTQYF.

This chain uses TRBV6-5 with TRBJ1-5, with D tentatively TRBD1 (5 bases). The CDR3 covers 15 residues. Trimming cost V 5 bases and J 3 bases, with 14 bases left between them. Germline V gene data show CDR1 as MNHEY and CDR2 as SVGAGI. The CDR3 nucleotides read TGTGCCAGCAGTCCAAACTCAGGGATCAATCAGCCCCAGCATTTT. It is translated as CASSPNSGINQPQHF.

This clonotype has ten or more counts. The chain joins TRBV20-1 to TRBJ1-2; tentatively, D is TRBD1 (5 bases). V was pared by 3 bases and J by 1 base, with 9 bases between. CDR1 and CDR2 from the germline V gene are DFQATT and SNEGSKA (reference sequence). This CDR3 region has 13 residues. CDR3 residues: CSASRDRNYGYTF. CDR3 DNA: TGCAGTGCTAGCAGGGATCGTAACTATGGCTACACCTTC.

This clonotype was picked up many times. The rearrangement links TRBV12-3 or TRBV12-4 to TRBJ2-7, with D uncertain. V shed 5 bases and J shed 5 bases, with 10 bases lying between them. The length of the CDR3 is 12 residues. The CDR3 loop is CASSPTMHEQYF. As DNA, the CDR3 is TGTGCCAGCAGTCCGACCATGCACGAGCAGTACTTC.

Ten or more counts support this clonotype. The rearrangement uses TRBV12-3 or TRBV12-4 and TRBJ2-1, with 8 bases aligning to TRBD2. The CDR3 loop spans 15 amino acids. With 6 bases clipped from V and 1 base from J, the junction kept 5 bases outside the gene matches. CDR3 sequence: CASSPGTSSYNEQFF. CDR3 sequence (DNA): TGTGCCAGCAGCCCCGGGACTAGTTCCTACAATGAGCAGTTCTTC.

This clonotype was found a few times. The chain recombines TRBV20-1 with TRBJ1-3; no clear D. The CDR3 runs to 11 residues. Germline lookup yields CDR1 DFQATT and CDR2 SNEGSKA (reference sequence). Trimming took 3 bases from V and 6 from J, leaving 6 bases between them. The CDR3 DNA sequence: TGCAGTGCTAGTTGGGAAAACACCATATATTTT. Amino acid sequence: CSASWENTIYF.

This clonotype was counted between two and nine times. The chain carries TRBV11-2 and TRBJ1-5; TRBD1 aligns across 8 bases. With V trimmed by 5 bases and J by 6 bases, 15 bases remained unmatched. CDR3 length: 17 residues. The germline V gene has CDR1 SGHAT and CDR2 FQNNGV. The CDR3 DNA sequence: TGTGCCAGCAGCCCATGGATGAGACAGGGGTGTTTTCAGCCCCAGCATTTT. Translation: CASSPWMRQGCFQPQHF.

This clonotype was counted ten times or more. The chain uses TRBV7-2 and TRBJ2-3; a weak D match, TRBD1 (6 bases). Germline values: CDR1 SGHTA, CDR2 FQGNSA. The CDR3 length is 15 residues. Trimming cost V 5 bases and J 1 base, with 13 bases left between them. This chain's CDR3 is CASSQMQGRTDTQYF. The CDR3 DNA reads TGTGCCAGCAGCCAGATGCAGGGGCGCACAGATACGCAGTATTTT.

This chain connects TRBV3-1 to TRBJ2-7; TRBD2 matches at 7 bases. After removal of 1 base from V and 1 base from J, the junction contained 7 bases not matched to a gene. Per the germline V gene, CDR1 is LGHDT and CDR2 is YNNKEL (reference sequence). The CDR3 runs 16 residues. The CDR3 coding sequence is TGTGCCAGCAGCCAAGGAGGGAGGGCACCGTCCTACGAGCAGTACTTC. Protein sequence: CASSQGGRAPSYEQYF.

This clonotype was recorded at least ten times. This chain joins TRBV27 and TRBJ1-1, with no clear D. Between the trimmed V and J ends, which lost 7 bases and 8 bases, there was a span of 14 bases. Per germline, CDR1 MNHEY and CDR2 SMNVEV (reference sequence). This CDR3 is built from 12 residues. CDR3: CASTPQFGEAFF. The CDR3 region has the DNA TGTGCCAGCACCCCACAGTTTGGGGAAGCTTTCTTT.

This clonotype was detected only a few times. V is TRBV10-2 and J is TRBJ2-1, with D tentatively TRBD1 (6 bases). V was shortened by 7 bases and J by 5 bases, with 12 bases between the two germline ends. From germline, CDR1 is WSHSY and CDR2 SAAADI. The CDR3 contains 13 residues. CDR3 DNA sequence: TGCGCCAGCAATTCCGGACAGAACAATGAGCAGTTCTTC. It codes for CASNSGQNNEQFF.

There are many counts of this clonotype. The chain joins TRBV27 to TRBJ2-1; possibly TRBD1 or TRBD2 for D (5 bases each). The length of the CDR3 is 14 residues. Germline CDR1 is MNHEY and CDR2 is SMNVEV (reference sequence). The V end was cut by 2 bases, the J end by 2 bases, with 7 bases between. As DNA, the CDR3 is TGTGCCAGCAGTTTAAGGGGAGCCTACAATGAGCAGTTCTTC. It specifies CASSLRGAYNEQFF.

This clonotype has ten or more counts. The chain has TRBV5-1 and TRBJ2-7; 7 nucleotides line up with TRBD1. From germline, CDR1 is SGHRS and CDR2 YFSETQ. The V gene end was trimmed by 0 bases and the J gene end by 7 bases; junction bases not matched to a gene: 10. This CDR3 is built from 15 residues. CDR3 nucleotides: TGCGCCAGCAGCTTGGAGGGGGCGCCCGTTGTGGAGCAGTACTTC. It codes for CASSLEGAPVVEQYF.